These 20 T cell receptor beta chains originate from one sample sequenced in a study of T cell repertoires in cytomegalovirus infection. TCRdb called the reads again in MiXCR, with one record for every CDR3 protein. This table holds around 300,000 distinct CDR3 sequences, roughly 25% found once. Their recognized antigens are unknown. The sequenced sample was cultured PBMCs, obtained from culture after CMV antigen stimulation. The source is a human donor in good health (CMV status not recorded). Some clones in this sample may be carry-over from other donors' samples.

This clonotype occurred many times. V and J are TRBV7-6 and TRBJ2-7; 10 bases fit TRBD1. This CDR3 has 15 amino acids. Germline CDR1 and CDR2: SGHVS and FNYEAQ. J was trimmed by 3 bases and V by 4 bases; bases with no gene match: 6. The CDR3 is CASSSPGTGVYEQYF. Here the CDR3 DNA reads TGTGCCAGCAGCTCCCCCGGGACAGGGGTCTACGAGCAGTACTTC.

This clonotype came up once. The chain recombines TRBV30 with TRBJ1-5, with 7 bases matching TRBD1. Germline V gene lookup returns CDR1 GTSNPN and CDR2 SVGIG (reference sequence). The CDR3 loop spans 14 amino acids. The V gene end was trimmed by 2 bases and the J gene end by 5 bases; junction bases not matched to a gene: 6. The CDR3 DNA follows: TGTGCCTGGAGTTGGAGGACAGGAGATCAGCCCCAGCATTTT. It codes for CAWSWRTGDQPQHF.

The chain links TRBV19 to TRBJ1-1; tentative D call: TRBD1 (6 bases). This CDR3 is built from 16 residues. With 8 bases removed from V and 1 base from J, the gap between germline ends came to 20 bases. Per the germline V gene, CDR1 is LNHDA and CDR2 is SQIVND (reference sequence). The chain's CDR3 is CASHMKAGARNTEAFF. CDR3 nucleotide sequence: TGTGCCAGTCATATGAAGGCGGGGGCGAGGAACACTGAAGCTTTCTTT.

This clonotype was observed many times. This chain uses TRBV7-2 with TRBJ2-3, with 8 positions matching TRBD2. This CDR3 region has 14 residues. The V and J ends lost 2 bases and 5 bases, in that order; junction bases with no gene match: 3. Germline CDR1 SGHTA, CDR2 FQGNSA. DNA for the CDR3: TGTGCCAGCAGCTTATATCTAGCGGGAGATACGCAGTATTTT. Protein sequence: CASSLYLAGDTQYF.

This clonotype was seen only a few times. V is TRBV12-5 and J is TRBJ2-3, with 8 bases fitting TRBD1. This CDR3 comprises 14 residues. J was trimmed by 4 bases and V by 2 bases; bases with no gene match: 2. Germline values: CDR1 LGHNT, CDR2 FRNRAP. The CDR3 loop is CASGLQGAADTQYF. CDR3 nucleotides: TGTGCTAGTGGTTTGCAGGGGGCGGCAGATACGCAGTATTTT.

The CDR3 bases are TGTGCCAGCAGCCCCGCCGGTCGAACCATATATTTT. Encoded protein: CASSPAGRTIYF. The V gene is TRBV7-2, the J gene TRBJ1-3; the D is unclear. Germline-derived CDR1 and CDR2 are SGHTA and FQGNSA. This CDR3 is 12 amino acids long. The V end lost 5 bases, the J end lost 10 bases, and 12 bases lay between the germline ends.

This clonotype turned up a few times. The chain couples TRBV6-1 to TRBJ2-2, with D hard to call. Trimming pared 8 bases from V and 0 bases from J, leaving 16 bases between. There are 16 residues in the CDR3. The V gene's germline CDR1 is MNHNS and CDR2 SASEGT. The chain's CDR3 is CASGDIPGANTGELFF. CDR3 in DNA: TGTGCCAGCGGAGACATCCCTGGGGCGAACACCGGGGAGCTGTTTTTT.

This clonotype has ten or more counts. As DNA, the CDR3 is TGTGCCAGCAGTTTGGGGACTAGCGGCTCCGGGAGAGCCTACGAGCAGTACGTC. Translated, it gives CASSLGTSGSGRAYEQYV. This sequence joins TRBV6-2 or TRBV6-3 and TRBJ2-7, with TRBD2 matching over 11 bases. This CDR3 comprises 18 residues. Germline V CDR1 and CDR2: MNHEY, SVGEGT. The trim removed 4 bases at V and 2 bases at J, leaving 13 bases unmatched.

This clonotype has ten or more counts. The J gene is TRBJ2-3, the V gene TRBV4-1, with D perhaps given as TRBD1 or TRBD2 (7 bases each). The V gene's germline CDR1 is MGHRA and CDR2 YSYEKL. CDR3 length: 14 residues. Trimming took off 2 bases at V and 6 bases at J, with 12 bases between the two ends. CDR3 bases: TGCGCCAGCAGCCAACAGGGGGGGACGGATACGCAGTATTTT. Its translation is CASSQQGGTDTQYF.

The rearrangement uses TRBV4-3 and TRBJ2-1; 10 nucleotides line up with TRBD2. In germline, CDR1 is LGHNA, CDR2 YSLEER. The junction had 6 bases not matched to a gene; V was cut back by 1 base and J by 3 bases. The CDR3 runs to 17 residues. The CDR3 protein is CASSQGTSGENYNEQFF. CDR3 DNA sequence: TGCGCCAGCAGCCAAGGCACTAGCGGGGAGAACTACAATGAGCAGTTCTTC.

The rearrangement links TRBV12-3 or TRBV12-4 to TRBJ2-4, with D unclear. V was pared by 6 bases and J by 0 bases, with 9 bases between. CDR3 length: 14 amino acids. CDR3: CASSLTPAKNIQYF. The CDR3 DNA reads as TGTGCCAGCAGCCTGACCCCAGCCAAAAACATTCAGTACTTC.

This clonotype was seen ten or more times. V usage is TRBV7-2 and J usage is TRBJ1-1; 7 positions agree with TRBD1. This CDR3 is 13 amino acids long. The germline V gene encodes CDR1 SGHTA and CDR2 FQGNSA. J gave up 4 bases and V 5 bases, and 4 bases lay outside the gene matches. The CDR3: CASSIQGSTEAFF. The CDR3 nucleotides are TGTGCCAGCAGCATACAGGGGAGCACTGAAGCTTTCTTT.

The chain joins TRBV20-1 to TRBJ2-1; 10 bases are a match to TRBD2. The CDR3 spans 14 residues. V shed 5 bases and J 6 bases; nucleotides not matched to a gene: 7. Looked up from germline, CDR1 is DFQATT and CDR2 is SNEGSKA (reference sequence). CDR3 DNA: TGCAGTGCTGAAAGCGGGAGGGGAGCCAATGAGCAGTTCTTC. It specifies CSAESGRGANEQFF.

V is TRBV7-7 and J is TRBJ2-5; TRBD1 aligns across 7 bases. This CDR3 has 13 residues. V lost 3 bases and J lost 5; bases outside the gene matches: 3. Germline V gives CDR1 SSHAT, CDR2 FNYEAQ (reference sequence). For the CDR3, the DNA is TGTGCCAGCAGCTTGGGACAGACCGAGACCCAGTACTTC. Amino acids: CASSLGQTETQYF.

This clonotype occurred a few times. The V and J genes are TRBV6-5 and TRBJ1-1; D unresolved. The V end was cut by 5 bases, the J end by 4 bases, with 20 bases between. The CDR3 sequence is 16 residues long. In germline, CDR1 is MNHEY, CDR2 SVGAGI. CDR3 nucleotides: TGTGCCAGCAGTACTCCGAGGTTGGGTAAGGGCACTGAAGCTTTCTTT. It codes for CASSTPRLGKGTEAFF.

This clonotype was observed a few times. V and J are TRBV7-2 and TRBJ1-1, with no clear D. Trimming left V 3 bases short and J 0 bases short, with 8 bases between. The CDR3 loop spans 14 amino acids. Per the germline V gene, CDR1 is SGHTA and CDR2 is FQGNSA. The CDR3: CASSFSSLNTEAFF. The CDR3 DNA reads TGTGCCAGCAGCTTTTCCTCGTTGAACACTGAAGCTTTCTTT.

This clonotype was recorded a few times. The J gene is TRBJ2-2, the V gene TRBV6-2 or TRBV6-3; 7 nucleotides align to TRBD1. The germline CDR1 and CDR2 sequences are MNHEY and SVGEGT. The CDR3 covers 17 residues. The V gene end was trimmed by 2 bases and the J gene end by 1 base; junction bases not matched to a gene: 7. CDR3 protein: CASSYRSGTENTGELFF. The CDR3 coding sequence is TGTGCCAGCAGTTACCGGTCCGGGACAGAGAACACCGGGGAGCTGTTTTTT.

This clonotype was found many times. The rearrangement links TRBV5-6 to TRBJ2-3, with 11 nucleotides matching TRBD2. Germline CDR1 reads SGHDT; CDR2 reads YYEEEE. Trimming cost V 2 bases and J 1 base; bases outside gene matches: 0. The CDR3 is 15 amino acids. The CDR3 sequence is CASSLLAGGTDTQYF. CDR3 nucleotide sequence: TGTGCCAGCAGCTTACTAGCGGGGGGCACAGATACGCAGTATTTT.

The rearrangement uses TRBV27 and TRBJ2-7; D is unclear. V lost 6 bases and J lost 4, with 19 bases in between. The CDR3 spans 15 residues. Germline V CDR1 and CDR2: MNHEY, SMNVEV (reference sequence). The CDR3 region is CASRPRPLGSYEQYF. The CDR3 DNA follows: TGTGCCAGCAGACCTAGACCGCTAGGTAGTTACGAGCAGTACTTC.

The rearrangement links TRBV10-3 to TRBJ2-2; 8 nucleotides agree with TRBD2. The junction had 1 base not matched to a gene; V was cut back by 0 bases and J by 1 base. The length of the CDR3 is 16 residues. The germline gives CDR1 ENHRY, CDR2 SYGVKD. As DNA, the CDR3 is TGTGCCATCAGTGAGTCGAGCGGGAGGAACACCGGGGAGCTGTTTTTT. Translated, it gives CAISESSGRNTGELFF.